The sequence of this T cell receptor beta chain was determined in a study of chemoradiotherapy in HPV16-positive cancers. The CDR3 has 17 residues. Trimming at V came to 4 bases and at J to 3 bases, leaving 9 bases not matched to a gene. CDR1 is SEHNR, CDR2 FQNEAQ, per germline (reference sequence). The assay was immunoSEQ multiplex PCR, and TCRdb's table has in-frame clones only and misses some. The data contain around 4,800 clones, 90% of them singletons. General study points: In HPV16-positive patients, HPV-responsive T-cell expansion tracked better recurrence-free survival.

As concerns this clone: Its specificity is not known.

This material was obtained from a patient who underwent chemoradiotherapy. The TCR comes from a human donor with HPV-associated anogenital cancer. This rearrangement joins TRBV7-9 to TRBJ2-2, with TRBD1 identical over 9 bases. The CDR3 sequence is CASSSPSGQGYTGELFF. In DNA, the CDR3 is TGTGCCAGCAGCTCACCATCGGGACAGGGTTACACCGGGGAGCTGTTTTTT.